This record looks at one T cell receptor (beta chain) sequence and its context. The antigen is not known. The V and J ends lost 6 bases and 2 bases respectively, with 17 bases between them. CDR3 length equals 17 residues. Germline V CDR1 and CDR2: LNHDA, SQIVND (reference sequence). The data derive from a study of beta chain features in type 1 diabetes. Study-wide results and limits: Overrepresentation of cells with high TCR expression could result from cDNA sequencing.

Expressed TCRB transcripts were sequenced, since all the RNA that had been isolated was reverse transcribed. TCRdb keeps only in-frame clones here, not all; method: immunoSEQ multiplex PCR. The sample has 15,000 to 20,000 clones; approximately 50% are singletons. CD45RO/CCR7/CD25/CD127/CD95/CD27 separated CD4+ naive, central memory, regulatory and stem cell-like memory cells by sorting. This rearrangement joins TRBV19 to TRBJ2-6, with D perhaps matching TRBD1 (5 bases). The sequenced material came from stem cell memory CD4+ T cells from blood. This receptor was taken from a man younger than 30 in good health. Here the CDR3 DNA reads TGTGCCAGTAGCCCCCGTGGGGCGGTGGCTGGGGCCAACGTCCTGACTTTC. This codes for CASSPRGAVAGANVLTF. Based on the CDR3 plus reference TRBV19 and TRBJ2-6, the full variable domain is DGGITQSPKYLFRKEGQNVTLSCEQNLNHDAMYWYRQDPGQGLRLIYYSQIVNDFQKGDIAEGYSVSREKKESFPLTVTSAQKNPTAFYLCASSPRGAVAGANVLTFGAGSRLTVL.